The clone carrying this T cell receptor beta chain appeared a few times. Its specificity is not known. TCRdb re-analysed the reads in MiXCR, keeping a single row per CDR3 protein. The table records approximately 300,000 distinct CDR3 sequences, about 29% of them present only once. The sample is drawn from a study of T cell repertoires in cytomegalovirus infection. As for the study in general: CMV epitopes that were recently identified and HLA-C-restricted were used alongside well-studied HLA-B-restricted ones. An indication of both CMV infection and matching HLA type came from public TCR beta signatures. Findings and caveats of the study: HLA-C-restricted, CMV-specific TCR beta clonotypes were dominant ex vivo. Individuals carrying CMV plus the relevant HLA were identified by cumulative frequency of public TCR beta families.

The receptor's source is a human donor in good health (CMV status not recorded). Some clones in this sample may be carry-over from other donors' samples. Source: cultured PBMCs, taken from culture after CMV antigen stimulation.

CDR3 residues: CASSSTGSEQYF. CDR3 nucleotide sequence: TGTGCCAGCAGCTCCACAGGGTCCGAGCAGTACTTC. V usage is TRBV7-9 and J usage is TRBJ2-7, with D perhaps matching TRBD1 (6 bases). The length of the CDR3 is 12 residues. Germline loops: CDR1 SEHNR, CDR2 FQNEAQ (reference sequence). Trimming removed 4 bases from V and 6 bases from J, with 10 bases in between.